The rows below give T cell receptor beta chains drawn from one sample of a study of T cells in Graves' hyperthyroidism and ophthalmopathy. TCRdb re-analysed the multiplex PCR reads in MiXCR, keeping a single row per CDR3 protein. Found here are a few hundred thousand distinct CDR3 sequences, about 15% of them singletons; the top ten hold under 8%. The sample was blood. These receptors all come from a woman aged 30 to 39 with Graves' hyperthyroidism. Both conserved end residues are part of each CDR3. The D gene is left open where the match is weak. Size tells how often a clone was seen (once, few, many) or the class of an expanded clone, and some rows leave it out.

TRBV7-2	TRBD2	NA	TRBJ2-5	13	CASSLDTSGTQYF	TGTGCCAGCAGCTTGGACACTAGCGGGACCCAGTACTTC
TRBV6-1	NA	many	TRBJ1-1	14	CASTEAGPNTEAFF	TGTGCCAGCACTGAGGCTGGACCGAACACTGAAGCTTTCTTT
TRBV5-1	TRBD2	many	TRBJ2-3	13	CASSMREADTQYF	TGCGCCAGCAGCATGCGGGAGGCAGATACGCAGTATTTT
TRBV20-1	TRBD1	many	TRBJ2-7	15	CSALSSGTASYEQYF	TGCAGTGCCTTATCCTCCGGGACAGCCTCCTACGAGCAGTACTTC
TRBV7-9	NA	many	TRBJ2-7	13	CASIPAVGYEQYF	TGTGCCAGCATCCCCGCTGTGGGATACGAGCAGTACTTC
TRBV5-1	TRBD2	many	TRBJ2-1	16	CASRILGTSAQGEQFF	TGCGCCAGCAGGATTCTCGGGACTAGCGCTCAGGGTGAGCAGTTCTTC
TRBV5-1	NA	few	TRBJ1-1	14	CASSLVSRNTEAFF	TGCGCCAGCAGCTTGGTCTCCAGGAACACTGAAGCTTTCTTT
TRBV6-1	NA	many	TRBJ2-1	15	CASRPGRSSYNEQFF	TGTGCCAGCAGGCCGGGACGCTCCTCCTACAATGAGCAGTTCTTC
TRBV18	TRBD1	few	TRBJ2-1	15	CASSPWDRGYNEQFF	TGTGCCAGCTCACCATGGGACAGGGGCTACAATGAGCAGTTCTTC
TRBV11-2	TRBD2	many	TRBJ2-2	17	CASSLRRGRAETGELFF	TGTGCCAGCAGCTTAAGGCGCGGGAGGGCCGAGACCGGGGAGCTGTTTTTT
TRBV20-1	TRBD2	NA	TRBJ2-3	15	CSASPGLAGWDTQYF	TGCAGTGCTAGCCCGGGACTAGCGGGTTGGGATACGCAGTATTTT
TRBV5-1	NA	NA	TRBJ2-1	14	CASTPGGRYNEQFF	TGCGCCAGCACGCCTGGGGGCAGATACAATGAGCAGTTCTTC
TRBV5-1	NA	many	TRBJ2-1	16	CASSLAGPGASNEQFF	TGCGCCAGCAGCTTGGCCGGGCCCGGGGCCTCCAATGAGCAGTTCTTC
TRBV5-1	TRBD1	many	TRBJ2-3	16	CASSLPGTGETDTQYF	TGCGCCAGCAGCTTGCCCGGGACAGGGGAAACAGATACGCAGTATTTT
TRBV7-9	TRBD2	NA	TRBJ2-7	14	CASSPSGGGYEQYF	TGTGCCAGCAGCCCAAGTGGGGGGGGGTACGAGCAGTACTTC
TRBV3-1	TRBD1	many	TRBJ1-1	14	CASSYHRGGTEAFF	TGTGCCAGCAGCTACCACAGGGGGGGCACTGAAGCTTTCTTT
TRBV20-1	TRBD1	many	TRBJ1-5	15	CSARTGGYSNQPQHF	TGCAGTGCTAGGACAGGGGGGTATAGCAATCAGCCCCAGCATTTT
TRBV20-1	NA	many	TRBJ1-3	15	CSASRQVNSGNTIYF	TGCAGTGCTAGTAGGCAGGTCAACTCTGGAAACACCATATATTTT
TRBV20-1	NA	many	TRBJ2-7	16	CSARSSPKTNREEQYF	TGCAGTGCTAGAAGCTCCCCCAAGACTAACAGGGAAGAGCAGTACTTC
TRBV6-2/TRBV6-3	TRBD2	many	TRBJ2-2	16	CASSYWREWGRGELFF	TGTGCCAGCAGTTACTGGCGGGAGTGGGGCCGAGGGGAGCTGTTTTTT